This T cell receptor beta chain was sequenced for a study of human T cells and chemical hapten exposure. Study results and limitations: With DPC sensitization, TCRs exceeding 1 in 1000 frequency showed no change.

As for time point: pre-sensitization, week 0. The treatment was: therapeutic diphenylcyclopropenone sensitization with weekly scalp DPC. There are many counts of this clonotype. The antigen remains unidentified. TCRdb fed the RACE reads into MiXCR, producing one record per CDR3 protein. The sample lists a few hundred thousand distinct CDR3 sequences; roughly 7.7% were seen once. The sample was whole blood, taken in connection with sensitization to the hapten diphenylcyclopropenone (DPC). This TCR came from a man between 18 and 35 years old with alopecia areata. Some clones in this sample may be carry-over from other donors' samples.

As DNA, the CDR3 is TGCAGTGCTAGCTCCCTAGCGGGCGGCAATGAGCAGTTCTTC. Translation: CSASSLAGGNEQFF. The chain combines TRBV20-1 with TRBJ2-1, with TRBD2 matching over 8 bases. The CDR3 length is 14 residues. The V segment lost 3 bases and the J segment 6 bases; nucleotides outside the gene matches: 7. In germline, CDR1 is DFQATT, CDR2 SNEGSKA (reference sequence).